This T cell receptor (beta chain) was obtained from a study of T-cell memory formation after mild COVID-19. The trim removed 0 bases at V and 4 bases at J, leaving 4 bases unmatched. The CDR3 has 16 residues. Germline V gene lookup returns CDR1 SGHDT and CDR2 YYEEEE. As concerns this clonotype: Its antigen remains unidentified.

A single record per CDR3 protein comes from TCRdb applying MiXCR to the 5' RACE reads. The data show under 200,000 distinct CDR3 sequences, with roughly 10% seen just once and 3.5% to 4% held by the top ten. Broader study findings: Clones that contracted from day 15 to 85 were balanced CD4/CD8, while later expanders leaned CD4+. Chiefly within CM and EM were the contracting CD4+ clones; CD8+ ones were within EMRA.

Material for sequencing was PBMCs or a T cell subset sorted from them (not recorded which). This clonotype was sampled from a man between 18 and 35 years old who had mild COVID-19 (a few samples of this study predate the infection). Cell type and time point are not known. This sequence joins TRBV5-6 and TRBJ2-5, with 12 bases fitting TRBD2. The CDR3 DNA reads TGTGCCAGCAGCTTGGAGGCTAGCGGGGGGGGAGAGACCCAGTACTTC. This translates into CASSLEASGGGETQYF.